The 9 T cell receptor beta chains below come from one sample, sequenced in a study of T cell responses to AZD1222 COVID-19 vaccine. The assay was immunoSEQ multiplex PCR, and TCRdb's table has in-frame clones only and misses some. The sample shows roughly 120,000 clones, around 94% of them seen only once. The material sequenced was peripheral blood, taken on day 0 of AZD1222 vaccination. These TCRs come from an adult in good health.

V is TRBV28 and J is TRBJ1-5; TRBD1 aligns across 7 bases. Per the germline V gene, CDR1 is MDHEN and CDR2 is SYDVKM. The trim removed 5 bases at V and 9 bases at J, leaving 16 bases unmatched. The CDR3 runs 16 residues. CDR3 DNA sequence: TGTGCCAGCAGTCATCAGGGGGACTTCGCACGGGGGCCCCAGCATTTT. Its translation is CASSHQGDFARGPQHF.

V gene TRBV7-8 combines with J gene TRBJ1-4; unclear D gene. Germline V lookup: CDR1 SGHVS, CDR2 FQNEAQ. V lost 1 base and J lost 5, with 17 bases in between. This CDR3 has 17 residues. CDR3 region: CASSLVFSRVGNEKLFF. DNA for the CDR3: TGTGCCAGCAGCTTAGTCTTTTCAAGGGTCGGGAATGAAAAACTGTTTTTT.

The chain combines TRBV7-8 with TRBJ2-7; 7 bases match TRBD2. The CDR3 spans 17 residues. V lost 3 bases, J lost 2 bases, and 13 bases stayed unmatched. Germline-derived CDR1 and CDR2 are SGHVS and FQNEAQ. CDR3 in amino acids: CASSFGAGPTGPYEQYF. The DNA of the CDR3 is TGTGCCAGCAGCTTTGGAGCGGGACCCACGGGGCCCTACGAGCAGTACTTC.

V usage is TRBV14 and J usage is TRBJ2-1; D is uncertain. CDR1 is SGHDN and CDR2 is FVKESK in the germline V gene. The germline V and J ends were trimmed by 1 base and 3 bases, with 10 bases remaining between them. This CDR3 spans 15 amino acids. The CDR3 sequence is CASSQGYYYYNEQFF. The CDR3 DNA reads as TGTGCCAGCAGCCAAGGCTACTACTACTACAATGAGCAGTTCTTC.

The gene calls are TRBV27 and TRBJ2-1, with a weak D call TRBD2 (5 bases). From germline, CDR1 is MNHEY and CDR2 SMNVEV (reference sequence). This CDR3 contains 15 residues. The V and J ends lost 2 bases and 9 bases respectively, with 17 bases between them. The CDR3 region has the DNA TGTGCCAGCAGTTTAGCTCTGGACTTCCGCGGTGAGCAGTTCTTC. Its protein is CASSLALDFRGEQFF.

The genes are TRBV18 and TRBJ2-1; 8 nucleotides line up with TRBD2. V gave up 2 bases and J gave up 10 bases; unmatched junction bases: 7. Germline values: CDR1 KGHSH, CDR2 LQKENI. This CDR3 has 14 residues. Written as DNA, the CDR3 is TGTGCCAGCTCACCAAGCGGGGGTGGGATAGAGCAGTTCTTC. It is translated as CASSPSGGGIEQFF. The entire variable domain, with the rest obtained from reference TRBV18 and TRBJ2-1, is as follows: NAGVMQNPRHLVRRRGQEARLRCSPMKGHSHVYWYRQLPEEGLKFMVYLQKENIIDESGMPKERFSAEFPKEGPSILRIQQVVRGDSAAYFCASSPSGGGIEQFFGPGTRLTVL.

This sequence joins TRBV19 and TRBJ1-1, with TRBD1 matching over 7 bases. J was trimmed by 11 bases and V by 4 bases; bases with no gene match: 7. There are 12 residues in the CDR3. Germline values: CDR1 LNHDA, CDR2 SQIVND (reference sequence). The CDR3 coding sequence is TGTGCCAGTAGTACCCGACAGGGAGGGGCTTTCTTT. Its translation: CASSTRQGGAFF.

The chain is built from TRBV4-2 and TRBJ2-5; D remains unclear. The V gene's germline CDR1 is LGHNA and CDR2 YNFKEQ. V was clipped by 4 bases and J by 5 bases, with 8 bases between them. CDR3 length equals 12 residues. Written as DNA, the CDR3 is TGTGCCAGCAGCCGAGATGAGGAGACCCAGTACTTC. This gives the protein CASSRDEETQYF.

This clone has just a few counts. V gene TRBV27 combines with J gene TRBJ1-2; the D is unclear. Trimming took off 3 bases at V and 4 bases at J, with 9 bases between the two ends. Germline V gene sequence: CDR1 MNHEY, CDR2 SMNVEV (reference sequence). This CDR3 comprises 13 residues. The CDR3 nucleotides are TGTGCCAGCAGTTTGGCAGTCGGCTATGGCTACACCTTC. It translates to CASSLAVGYGYTF.